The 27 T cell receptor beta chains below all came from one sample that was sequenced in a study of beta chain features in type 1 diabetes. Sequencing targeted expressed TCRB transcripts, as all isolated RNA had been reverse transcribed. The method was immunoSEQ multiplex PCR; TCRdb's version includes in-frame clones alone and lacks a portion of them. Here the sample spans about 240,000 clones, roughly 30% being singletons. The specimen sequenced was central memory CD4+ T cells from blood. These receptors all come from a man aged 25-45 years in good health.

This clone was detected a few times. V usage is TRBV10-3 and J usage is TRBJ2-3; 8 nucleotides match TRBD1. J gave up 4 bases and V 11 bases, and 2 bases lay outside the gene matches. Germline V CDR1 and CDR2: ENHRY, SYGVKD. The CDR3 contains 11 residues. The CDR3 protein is CAAGGADTQYF. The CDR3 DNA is TGTGCCGCAGGGGGCGCAGATACGCAGTATTTT.

In DNA, the CDR3 is TGTGCCAGCAGTTTTGCCCAGGGAAGGGATGAGCAGTTCTTC. It yields the protein CASSFAQGRDEQFF. The chain combines TRBV28 with TRBJ2-1; perhaps TRBD1 as D (5 bases). CDR1 MDHEN and CDR2 SYDVKM come from the germline V gene. The CDR3 is made up of 14 amino acids. The germline V and J ends were trimmed by 3 bases and 8 bases, with 14 bases remaining between them.

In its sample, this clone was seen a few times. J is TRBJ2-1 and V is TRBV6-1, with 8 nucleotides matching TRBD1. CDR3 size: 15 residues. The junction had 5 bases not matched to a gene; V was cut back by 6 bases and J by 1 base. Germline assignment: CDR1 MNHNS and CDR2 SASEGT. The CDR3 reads CASRRTGSSYNEQFF. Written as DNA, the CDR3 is TGTGCCAGCAGAAGGACAGGGTCATCCTACAATGAGCAGTTCTTC.

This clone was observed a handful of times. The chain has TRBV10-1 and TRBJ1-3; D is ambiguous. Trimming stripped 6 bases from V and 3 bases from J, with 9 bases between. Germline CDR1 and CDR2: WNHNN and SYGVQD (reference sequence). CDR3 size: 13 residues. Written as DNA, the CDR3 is TGCGCCAGCAGAGCGGCGGATGGAAACACCATATATTTT. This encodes CASRAADGNTIYF.

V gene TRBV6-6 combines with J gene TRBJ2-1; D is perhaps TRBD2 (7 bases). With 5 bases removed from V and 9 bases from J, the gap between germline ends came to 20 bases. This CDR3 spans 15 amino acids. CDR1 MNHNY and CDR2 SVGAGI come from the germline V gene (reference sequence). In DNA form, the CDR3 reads TGTGCCAGCAGTGCTGGACAGCAGGGGAGGGGTGAGCAGTTCTTC. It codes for CASSAGQQGRGEQFF.

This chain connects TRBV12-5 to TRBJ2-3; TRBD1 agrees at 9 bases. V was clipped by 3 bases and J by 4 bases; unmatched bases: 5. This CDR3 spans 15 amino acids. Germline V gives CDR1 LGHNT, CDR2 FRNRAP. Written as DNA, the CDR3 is TGTGCTAGTGGTTTTGGACAGGGGAGCGCAGATACGCAGTATTTT. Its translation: CASGFGQGSADTQYF.

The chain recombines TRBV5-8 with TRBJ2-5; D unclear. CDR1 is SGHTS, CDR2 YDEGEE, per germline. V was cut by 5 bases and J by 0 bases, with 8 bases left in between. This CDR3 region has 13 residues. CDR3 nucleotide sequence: TGTGCCAGCAGGGGGATCCACCAAGAGACCCAGTACTTC. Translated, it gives CASRGIHQETQYF.

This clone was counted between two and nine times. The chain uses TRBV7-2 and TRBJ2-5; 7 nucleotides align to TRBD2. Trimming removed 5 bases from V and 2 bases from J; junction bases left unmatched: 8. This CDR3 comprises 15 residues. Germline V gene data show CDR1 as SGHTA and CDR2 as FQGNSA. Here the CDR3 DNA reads TGTGCCAGCAGCCCTACGGGGAGGGGACAAGAGACCCAGTACTTC. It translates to CASSPTGRGQETQYF.

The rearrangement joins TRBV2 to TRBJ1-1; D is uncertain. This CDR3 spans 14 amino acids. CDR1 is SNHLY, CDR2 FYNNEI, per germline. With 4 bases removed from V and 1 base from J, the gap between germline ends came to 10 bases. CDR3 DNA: TGTGCCAGCAGTGTCCTCGGGGAGAACACTGAAGCTTTCTTT. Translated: CASSVLGENTEAFF.

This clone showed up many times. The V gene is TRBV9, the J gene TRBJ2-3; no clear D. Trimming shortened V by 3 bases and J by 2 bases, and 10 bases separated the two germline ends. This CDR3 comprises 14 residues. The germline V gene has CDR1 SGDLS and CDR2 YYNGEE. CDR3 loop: CASSDSSLTDTQYF. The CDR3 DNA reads TGTGCCAGCAGCGACAGCTCCCTCACAGATACGCAGTATTTT.

The CDR3 reads CASSFGGTEQYF. CDR3 nucleotide sequence: TGTGCCAGCAGCTTCGGAGGTACCGAGCAGTACTTC. The J gene is TRBJ2-7, the V gene TRBV7-2; maybe TRBD2 (5 bases). This CDR3 contains 12 residues. CDR1 is SGHTA, CDR2 FQGNSA, per germline. The germline V and J ends were trimmed by 3 bases and 6 bases, with 9 bases remaining between them.

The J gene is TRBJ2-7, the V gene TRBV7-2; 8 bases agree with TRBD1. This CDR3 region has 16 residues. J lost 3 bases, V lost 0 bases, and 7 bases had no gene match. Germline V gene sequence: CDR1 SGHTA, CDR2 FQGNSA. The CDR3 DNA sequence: TGTGCCAGCAGCTTAGCGTGGACAGGGACTTACTACGAGCAGTACTTC. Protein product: CASSLAWTGTYYEQYF.

CDR3 loop: CASSARENTEAFF. CDR3 nucleotides: TGTGCCAGTAGCGCCAGGGAGAACACTGAAGCTTTCTTT. The chain couples TRBV19 to TRBJ1-1, with TRBD1 as a possible D gene (5 bases). The CDR3 covers 13 residues. With 6 bases removed from V and 1 base from J, the gap between germline ends came to 9 bases. Germline V CDR1 and CDR2: LNHDA, SQIVND (reference sequence).

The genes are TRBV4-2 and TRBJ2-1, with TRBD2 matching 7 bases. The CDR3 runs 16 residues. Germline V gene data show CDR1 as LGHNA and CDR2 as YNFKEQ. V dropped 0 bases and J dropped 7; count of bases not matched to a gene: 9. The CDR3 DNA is TGTGCCAGCAGCCAAGATACGCGGGGGTCTGGGAATGAGCAGTTCTTC. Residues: CASSQDTRGSGNEQFF.

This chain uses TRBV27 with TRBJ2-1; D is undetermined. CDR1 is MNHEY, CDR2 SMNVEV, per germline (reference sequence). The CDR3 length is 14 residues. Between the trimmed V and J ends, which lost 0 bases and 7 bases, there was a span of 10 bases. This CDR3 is CASSLSGRKNEQFF. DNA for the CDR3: TGTGCCAGCAGTTTATCTGGGCGGAAGAATGAGCAGTTCTTC.

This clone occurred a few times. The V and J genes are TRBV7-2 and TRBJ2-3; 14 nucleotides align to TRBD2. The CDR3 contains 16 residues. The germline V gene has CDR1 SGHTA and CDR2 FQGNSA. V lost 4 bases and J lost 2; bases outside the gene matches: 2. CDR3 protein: CASSSGLAGATDTQYF. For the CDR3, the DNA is TGTGCCAGCAGCTCGGGACTAGCGGGAGCCACAGATACGCAGTATTTT.

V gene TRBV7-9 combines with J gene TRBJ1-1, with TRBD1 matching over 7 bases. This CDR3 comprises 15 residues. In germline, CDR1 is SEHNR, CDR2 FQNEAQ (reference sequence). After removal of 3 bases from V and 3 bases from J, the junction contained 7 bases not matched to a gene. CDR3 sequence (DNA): TGTGCCAGCAGCTTGGATCAGGGGGTTGACACTGAAGCTTTCTTT. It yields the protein CASSLDQGVDTEAFF. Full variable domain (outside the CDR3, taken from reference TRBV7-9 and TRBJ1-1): DTGVSQNPRHKITKRGQNVTFRCDPISEHNRLYWYRQTLGQGPEFLTYFQNEAQLEKSRLLSDRFSAERPKGSFSTLEIQRTEQGDSAMYLCASSLDQGVDTEAFFGQGTRLTVV.

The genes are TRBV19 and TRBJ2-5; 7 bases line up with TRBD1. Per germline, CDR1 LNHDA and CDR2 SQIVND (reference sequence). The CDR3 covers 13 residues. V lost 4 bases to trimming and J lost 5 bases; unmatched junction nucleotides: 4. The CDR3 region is CASSRDRAETQYF. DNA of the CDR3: TGTGCCAGTAGTAGAGACAGGGCGGAGACCCAGTACTTC.

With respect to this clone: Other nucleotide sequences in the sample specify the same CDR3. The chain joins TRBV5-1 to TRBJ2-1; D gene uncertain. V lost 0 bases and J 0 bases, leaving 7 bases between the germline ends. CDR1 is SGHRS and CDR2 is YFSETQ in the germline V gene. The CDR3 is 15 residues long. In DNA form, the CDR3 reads TGCGCCAGCAGCTTGGGCGCGAGCTCCTACAATGAGCAGTTCTTC. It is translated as CASSLGASSYNEQFF. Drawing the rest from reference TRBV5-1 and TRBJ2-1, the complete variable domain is KAGVTQTPRYLIKTRGQQVTLSCSPISGHRSVSWYQQTPGQGLQFLFEYFSETQRNKGNFPGRFSGRQFSNSRSEMNVSTLELGDSALYLCASSLGASSYNEQFFGPGTRLTVL.

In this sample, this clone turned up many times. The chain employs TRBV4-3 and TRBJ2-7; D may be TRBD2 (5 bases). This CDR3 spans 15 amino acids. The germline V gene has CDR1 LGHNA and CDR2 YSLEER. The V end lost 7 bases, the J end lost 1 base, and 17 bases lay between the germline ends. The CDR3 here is CASTRGLPESYEQYF. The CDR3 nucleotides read TGCGCCAGCACCCGAGGACTGCCGGAATCCTACGAGCAGTACTTC.

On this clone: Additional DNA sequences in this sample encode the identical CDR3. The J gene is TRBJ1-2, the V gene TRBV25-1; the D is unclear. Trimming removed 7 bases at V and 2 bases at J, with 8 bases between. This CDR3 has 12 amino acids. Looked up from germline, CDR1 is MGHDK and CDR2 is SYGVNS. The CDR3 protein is CASTAGNYGYTF. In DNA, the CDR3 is TGTGCCAGCACGGCGGGGAACTATGGCTACACCTTC.

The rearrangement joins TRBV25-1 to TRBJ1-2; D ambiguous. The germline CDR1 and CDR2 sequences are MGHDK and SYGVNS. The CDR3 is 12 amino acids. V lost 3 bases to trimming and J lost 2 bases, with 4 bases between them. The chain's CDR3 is CASSDYNYGYTF. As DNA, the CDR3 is TGTGCCAGCAGTGATTACAACTATGGCTACACCTTC.

This CDR3 reads CSGADANVLTF. In DNA, the CDR3 is TGCAGTGGGGCGGACGCCAACGTCCTGACTTTC. This chain uses TRBV20-1 with TRBJ2-6; the D is unclear. CDR1 and CDR2 (germline): DFQATT, SNEGSKA (reference sequence). With 7 bases removed from V and 7 bases from J, the gap between germline ends came to 8 bases. The CDR3 spans 11 residues.

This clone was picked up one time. For the CDR3, the DNA is TGTGCCAGCATCGAACGGGGGACTAGCGGGGAGACCCAGTACTTC. The encoded protein is CASIERGTSGETQYF. V usage is TRBV7-2 and J usage is TRBJ2-5; 12 nucleotides align to TRBD2. The CDR3 has 15 residues. Germline V gene sequence: CDR1 SGHTA, CDR2 FQGNSA. Germline trimming cut 7 bases from V and 5 bases from J; bases unmatched to any gene: 8.

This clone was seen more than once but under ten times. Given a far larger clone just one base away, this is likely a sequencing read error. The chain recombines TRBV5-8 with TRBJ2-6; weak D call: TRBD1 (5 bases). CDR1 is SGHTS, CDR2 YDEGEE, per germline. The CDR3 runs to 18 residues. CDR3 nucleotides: TGTGCCAGCAGCTTGAAGACCCGGATTGGGTCTGGGGCCAACGGCCTGACTTTC. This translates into CASSLKTRIGSGANGLTF.

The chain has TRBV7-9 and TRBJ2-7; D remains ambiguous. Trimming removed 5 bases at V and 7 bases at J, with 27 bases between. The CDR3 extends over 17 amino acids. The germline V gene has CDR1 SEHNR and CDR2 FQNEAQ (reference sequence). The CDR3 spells CASSPLGGSSRVEEQYF. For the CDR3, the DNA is TGTGCCAGCAGCCCCCTTGGCGGATCGTCAAGGGTGGAAGAGCAGTACTTC.

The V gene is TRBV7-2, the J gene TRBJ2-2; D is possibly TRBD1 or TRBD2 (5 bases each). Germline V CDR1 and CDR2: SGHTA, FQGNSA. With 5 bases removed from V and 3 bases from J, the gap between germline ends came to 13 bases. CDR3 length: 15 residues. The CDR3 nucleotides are TGTGCCAGCAGCGAGGGGACGGAATACACCGGGGAGCTGTTTTTT. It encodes CASSEGTEYTGELFF.